These 19 T cell receptor beta chains were all obtained from the same sample, sequenced in a study of cytomegalovirus exposure and HLA in healthy donors. Sequencing was performed with immunoSEQ multiplex PCR; in TCRdb, only in-frame clones are kept and a portion is missing. The table shows around 180,000 clones, with over 65% occurring only once. The specimen was PBMCs. The receptors shown here come from a man between 18 and 35 years old in good health and CMV-seropositive.

The genes are TRBV10-3 and TRBJ2-6, with a tentative D call TRBD2 (5 bases). V lost 7 bases, J lost 3 bases, and 10 bases lay in between. This CDR3 spans 14 amino acids. Per germline, CDR1 ENHRY and CDR2 SYGVKD. The CDR3, as DNA: TGTGCCATCATGGAGGAAGGTGGGGCCAACGTCCTGACTTTC. It translates to CAIMEEGGANVLTF.

Here the CDR3 reads CASSLFGRDYNEQFF. CDR3 coding DNA: TGCGCCAGCAGCTTGTTCGGGAGGGATTACAATGAGCAGTTCTTC. The rearrangement links TRBV5-1 to TRBJ2-1, with 8 bases that match TRBD2. Germline V gives CDR1 SGHRS, CDR2 YFSETQ. V shed 1 base and J 4 bases; nucleotides not matched to a gene: 4. The CDR3 spans 15 residues.

The chain couples TRBV27 to TRBJ2-7; 14 bases fit TRBD2. Unmatched junction bases numbered 9, after V lost 6 bases and J lost 5 bases. Germline CDR1 is MNHEY and CDR2 is SMNVEV (reference sequence). There are 16 residues in the CDR3. CDR3 sequence reads: CASRTGLAGVINEQYF. CDR3 bases: TGTGCCAGCAGAACGGGACTAGCGGGAGTCATCAACGAGCAGTACTTC.

CDR3 coding DNA: TGTGCCTGGGGACGGGACAGGGATCAGCCCCAGCATTTT. This gives the protein CAWGRDRDQPQHF. The J gene is TRBJ1-5, the V gene TRBV30; 9 bases match TRBD1. The CDR3 loop spans 13 amino acids. CDR1 is GTSNPN and CDR2 is SVGIG in the germline V gene (reference sequence). J gave up 5 bases and V 5 bases, and 4 bases lay outside the gene matches. The whole variable domain, filled in from reference TRBV30 and TRBJ1-5, reads SQTIHQWPATLVQPVGSPLSLECTVEGTSNPNLYWYRQAAGRGLQLLFYSVGIGQISSEVPQNLSASRPQDRQFILSSKKLLLSDSGFYLCAWGRDRDQPQHFGDGTRLSIL.

The chain uses TRBV14 and TRBJ2-3, with TRBD2 identical over 7 bases. This CDR3 region has 14 residues. With 0 bases clipped from V and 7 bases from J, the junction kept 4 bases outside the gene matches. In germline, CDR1 is SGHDN, CDR2 FVKESK. The CDR3 sequence is CASSQEGTTNTQYF. CDR3 nucleotide sequence: TGTGCCAGCAGCCAAGAGGGGACTACTAATACGCAGTATTTT.

This sequence joins TRBV16 and TRBJ2-2; D is undetermined. CDR1 and CDR2 from the germline V gene are KGHSY and FQNENV. This CDR3 contains 14 residues. The V end lost 2 bases, the J end lost 6 bases, and 10 bases lay between the germline ends. For the CDR3, the DNA is TGTGCCAGCAGCCAAAGAGTACGGGCCGGGGAGCTGTTTTTT. Amino acids: CASSQRVRAGELFF.

This clone was picked up many times. The chain uses TRBV7-9 and TRBJ2-5, with 9 bases matching TRBD2. Per germline, CDR1 SEHNR and CDR2 FQNEAQ (reference sequence). CDR3 size: 16 residues. After removal of 1 base from V and 2 bases from J, the junction contained 5 bases not matched to a gene. CDR3 sequence: CASSLVRGRGQETQYF. For the CDR3, the DNA is TGTGCCAGCAGCTTAGTCCGCGGGAGGGGGCAAGAGACCCAGTACTTC.

The chain couples TRBV4-3 to TRBJ2-7, with 8 bases aligning to TRBD2. With 0 bases clipped from V and 6 bases from J, the junction kept 7 bases outside the gene matches. The CDR3 sequence is 15 residues long. The germline CDR1 and CDR2 sequences are LGHNA and YSLEER. The CDR3: CASSQERAGDSEQYF. In DNA form, the CDR3 reads TGCGCCAGCAGCCAAGAGAGAGCGGGAGACTCCGAGCAGTACTTC.

The chain has TRBV7-2 and TRBJ2-1, with TRBD2 matching over 10 bases. The germline CDR1 and CDR2 sequences are SGHTA and FQGNSA. The CDR3 extends over 15 amino acids. V lost 7 bases and J lost 5; bases outside the gene matches: 8. The CDR3 DNA reads TGTGCCAGCAACGAACTAGCGGGGATTAACAATGAGCAGTTCTTC. Amino acid sequence: CASNELAGINNEQFF. The full variable domain, rest sourced from reference TRBV7-2 and TRBJ2-1, is GAGVSQSPSNKVTEKGKDVELRCDPISGHTALYWYRQSLGQGLEFLIYFQGNSAPDKSGLPSDRFSAERTGGSVSTLTIQRTQQEDSAVYLCASNELAGINNEQFFGPGTRLTVL.

The chain uses TRBV27 and TRBJ2-1, with 8 bases fitting TRBD1. V shed 5 bases, J shed 3 bases, and the junction held 3 bases outside the gene matches. CDR1 and CDR2 (germline): MNHEY, SMNVEV (reference sequence). The CDR3 length is 14 residues. The DNA of the CDR3 is TGTGCCAGCAGTCCGACAGGGGTCTACAATGAGCAGTTCTTC. Translation: CASSPTGVYNEQFF.

The chain combines TRBV29-1 with TRBJ2-1, with 11 bases matching TRBD1. Germline trimming cut 5 bases from V and 4 bases from J; bases unmatched to any gene: 4. The germline V gene encodes CDR1 SQVTM and CDR2 ANQGSEA. The CDR3 length is 14 residues. CDR3 residues: CSVYGTGGYNEQFF. Written as DNA, the CDR3 is TGCAGCGTTTACGGGACAGGGGGGTACAATGAGCAGTTCTTC.

This clone has more than one count but fewer than ten. The V and J genes are TRBV30 and TRBJ2-5, with 8 bases fitting TRBD1. Germline CDR1 GTSNPN, CDR2 SVGIG (reference sequence). The CDR3 covers 15 residues. V lost 4 bases, J lost 5 bases, and 12 bases stayed unmatched. The CDR3 sequence: CAWTIGAGGTETQYF. In DNA, the CDR3 is TGTGCCTGGACCATAGGGGCAGGGGGCACGGAGACCCAGTACTTC.

The V gene is TRBV9, the J gene TRBJ1-4, with TRBD1 matching over 10 bases. CDR1 is SGDLS and CDR2 is YYNGEE in the germline V gene. With 4 bases clipped from V and 5 bases from J, the junction kept 8 bases outside the gene matches. The CDR3 spans 16 residues. CDR3 nucleotide sequence: TGTGCCAGCAGCCCATTCGGGGGACAGGGGAATGAAAAACTGTTTTTT. Protein: CASSPFGGQGNEKLFF.

This sequence joins TRBV5-4 and TRBJ2-1; D is ambiguous. This CDR3 spans 12 amino acids. With 1 base removed from V and 5 bases from J, the gap between germline ends came to 4 bases. CDR1 and CDR2 (germline): SGHNT, YYREEE (reference sequence). The CDR3 coding sequence is TGTGCCAGCAGCTTGAAGCACAATGAGCAGTTCTTC. This codes for CASSLKHNEQFF.

V is TRBV6-1 and J is TRBJ1-5, with TRBD1 matching 11 bases. The CDR3 consists of 18 residues. CDR1 is MNHNS, CDR2 SASEGT, per germline. V shed 1 base and J 0 bases; nucleotides not matched to a gene: 5. This CDR3 is CASSEVIGTGGSNQPQHF. The CDR3 nucleotides are TGTGCCAGCAGTGAAGTGATAGGGACAGGGGGTAGCAATCAGCCCCAGCATTTT.

The V gene is TRBV9, the J gene TRBJ2-7; weak D call: TRBD1 (5 bases). The CDR3 sequence is 14 residues long. Germline V gives CDR1 SGDLS, CDR2 YYNGEE. The V gene lost 0 bases and the J gene lost 4 bases, with 11 bases spanning the gap. In DNA, the CDR3 is TGTGCCAGCAGCGTAGGAGCCAGGGAATACGAGCAGTACTTC. Its translation is CASSVGAREYEQYF.

The rearrangement links TRBV7-9 to TRBJ2-6, with D perhaps matching TRBD1 (5 bases). CDR1 and CDR2 from the germline V gene are SEHNR and FQNEAQ (reference sequence). Trimming pared 8 bases from V and 4 bases from J, leaving 12 bases between. CDR3 length: 14 residues. CDR3 residues: CASLGVGGANVLTF. CDR3 DNA sequence: TGTGCCAGCCTAGGGGTAGGAGGGGCCAACGTCCTGACTTTC.

This clone was counted between two and nine times. V gene TRBV2 combines with J gene TRBJ1-5, with D perhaps matching TRBD1 (5 bases). Per the germline V gene, CDR1 is SNHLY and CDR2 is FYNNEI. Trimming shortened V by 2 bases and J by 5 bases, and 10 bases separated the two germline ends. The CDR3 has 14 residues. The CDR3 sequence is CASSEWGVDQPQHF. The CDR3 DNA reads TGTGCCAGCAGTGAATGGGGGGTGGATCAGCCCCAGCATTTT.

This clone was seen only a few times. V and J are TRBV30 and TRBJ1-2; TRBD1 might be the D (6 bases). CDR3 length: 14 amino acids. From germline, CDR1 is GTSNPN and CDR2 SVGIG (reference sequence). Deletions cut 7 bases from V and 4 bases from J, with 19 bases between. The CDR3 DNA sequence: TGTGCCTCCCGCTGGGGGGGGCGTGGCTATGGCTACACCTTC. Its translation: CASRWGGRGYGYTF.